These 10 T cell receptor beta chains were all obtained from the same sample, sequenced in a study of T cell repertoires in cytomegalovirus infection. TCRdb reprocessed the reads via MiXCR and lists one record per CDR3 protein. The profile shows about 140,000 distinct CDR3 sequences, roughly 6.5% of them singletons. Sample: PBMCs. The receptors were gathered from a human donor in good health (CMV status not recorded). Some clones in this sample may be carry-over from other donors' samples.

This clonotype was seen repeatedly, ten times or more. The chain is built from TRBV7-2 and TRBJ2-5; D unresolved. V was pared by 5 bases and J by 2 bases, with 9 bases between. Germline CDR1 SGHTA, CDR2 FQGNSA. This CDR3 comprises 13 residues. The CDR3 region is CASSPRPQETQYF. The CDR3 nucleotides are TGTGCCAGCAGCCCCCGACCTCAAGAGACCCAGTACTTC.

V gene TRBV11-2 combines with J gene TRBJ1-2; maybe TRBD1 (6 bases). Deletions cut 3 bases from V and 5 bases from J, with 10 bases between. CDR3 size: 13 residues. Germline values: CDR1 SGHAT, CDR2 FQNNGV. The CDR3: CASSLGAVYGYTF. The DNA of the CDR3 is TGTGCCAGCAGCTTGGGGGCGGTTTATGGCTACACCTTC. The full variable domain, rest sourced from reference TRBV11-2 and TRBJ1-2, is EAGVAQSPRYKIIEKRQSVAFWCNPISGHATLYWYQQILGQGPKLLIQFQNNGVVDDSQLPKDRFSAERLKGVDSTLKIQPAKLEDSAVYLCASSLGAVYGYTFGSGTRLTVV.

This clonotype occurred many times. This chain connects TRBV2 to TRBJ1-1; 8 bases align to TRBD1. Germline loops: CDR1 SNHLY, CDR2 FYNNEI. The CDR3 extends over 15 amino acids. V lost 2 bases and J lost 4; bases outside the gene matches: 6. CDR3 residues: CASSELQGVVTEAFF. DNA for the CDR3: TGTGCCAGCAGTGAATTACAGGGGGTTGTCACTGAAGCTTTCTTT.

This clonotype showed up many times. The chain links TRBV7-2 to TRBJ1-3; D not resolved. Looked up from germline, CDR1 is SGHTA and CDR2 is FQGNSA. The CDR3 runs to 15 residues. With 5 bases removed from V and 1 base from J, the gap between germline ends came to 12 bases. This CDR3 is CASSIQSGSGNTIYF. The CDR3 DNA is TGTGCCAGCAGCATCCAATCGGGGTCTGGAAACACCATATATTTT.

This clonotype occurred many times. The chain links TRBV18 to TRBJ2-5, with a tentative D call TRBD1 (5 bases). Germline CDR1 reads KGHSH; CDR2 reads LQKENI. The CDR3 runs to 14 residues. V lost 2 bases to trimming and J lost 5 bases, with 12 bases between them. DNA for the CDR3: TGTGCCAGCTCACCAGTAGGGGATCGGGAGACCCAGTACTTC. It yields the protein CASSPVGDRETQYF.

This clonotype was counted ten times or more. The chain couples TRBV7-6 to TRBJ2-1, with 7 bases identical to TRBD1. The germline gives CDR1 SGHVS, CDR2 FNYEAQ. The CDR3 is made up of 13 amino acids. V shed 4 bases, J shed 4 bases, and the junction held 1 base outside the gene matches. DNA of the CDR3: TGTGCCAGCAGCTGGGGACAGTACAATGAGCAGTTCTTC. It encodes CASSWGQYNEQFF.

This clonotype was detected ten times or more. The chain links TRBV7-2 to TRBJ2-2; no firm D call. There are 13 residues in the CDR3. With 1 base removed from V and 7 bases from J, the gap between germline ends came to 7 bases. CDR1 SGHTA and CDR2 FQGNSA come from the germline V gene. CDR3 in amino acids: CASSLEWFGELFF. The CDR3 nucleotides read TGTGCCAGCAGCTTAGAATGGTTCGGGGAGCTGTTTTTT.

This clonotype was detected a few times. The gene calls are TRBV20-1 and TRBJ2-3; possibly TRBD1 or TRBD2 for D (6 bases each). The germline V gene has CDR1 DFQATT and CDR2 SNEGSKA (reference sequence). The CDR3 extends over 13 amino acids. Trimming shortened V by 8 bases and J by 1 base, and 13 bases separated the two germline ends. The CDR3 protein is CSLGRGGTDTQYF. Here the CDR3 DNA reads TGCAGTCTCGGAAGGGGGGGCACAGATACGCAGTATTTT.

As concerns this clonotype: With a much larger clone just one base away, this may be a read error. The chain employs TRBV7-4 and TRBJ2-5; 10 nucleotides line up with TRBD1. The CDR3 runs to 15 residues. The germline V gene has CDR1 SGHVT and CDR2 SQSDAQ. Here the CDR3 reads CASSFGDRGQESQYF. CDR3 nucleotides: TGTGCCAGCAGCTTCGGGGACAGGGGTCAAGAGTCCCAGTACTTC.

CDR3 residues: CASSPGQGAIEAFF. The CDR3 nucleotides read TGCGCCAGCAGCCCGGGACAGGGGGCTATTGAAGCTTTCTTT. The rearrangement links TRBV5-1 to TRBJ1-1, with TRBD1 matching 12 bases. CDR3 length: 14 amino acids. Trimming cost V 4 bases and J 7 bases; bases outside gene matches: 5. Per the germline V gene, CDR1 is SGHRS and CDR2 is YFSETQ. Complete variable domain (other parts from reference TRBV5-1 and TRBJ1-1): KAGVTQTPRYLIKTRGQQVTLSCSPISGHRSVSWYQQTPGQGLQFLFEYFSETQRNKGNFPGRFSGRQFSNSRSEMNVSTLELGDSALYLCASSPGQGAIEAFFGQGTRLTVV.